This T cell receptor beta chain derives from a study of T cells in Graves' hyperthyroidism and ophthalmopathy. Study outcomes and limitations: Also found in blood were most expanded thyroid clonotypes above 0.001. Ophthalmopathy onset followed model prediction by a median about 6.5 months.

TCR beta CDR3 sequences were amplified from RNA transcripts. A first-round RT-PCR of the TCR CDR3 used the HTBI primer set. TCRdb used MiXCR to reprocess the multiplex PCR reads, holding one entry per CDR3 protein. The table has around 540,000 distinct CDR3 sequences, around 45% seen once. Comments on this clonotype: No antigen is known for it.

With 6 bases removed from V and 8 bases from J, the gap between germline ends came to 19 bases. CDR1 SEHNR and CDR2 FQNEAQ come from the germline V gene (reference sequence). This CDR3 is 14 amino acids long. Exclusion followed for patients with uncontrolled infection, other autoimmune disease, pregnancy or lactation. Clinical symptoms, serum thyroxine and TRAb, thyroid ultrasound and orbital computed tomography were used for the diagnoses. Sequenced input: peripheral blood or thyroid tissue (not recorded which). This TCR was sampled from a woman between 18 and 30 years old with Graves' hyperthyroidism. This chain joins TRBV7-9 and TRBJ1-1, with D hard to call. Here the CDR3 DNA reads TGTGCCAGCAGATTTCCTCCGCAGCGGCTGGAAGCTTTCTTT. Its protein product is CASRFPPQRLEAFF.